This T cell receptor beta chain was identified during a study of blood T cell repertoires in COVID-19. Study overall: Whether acute or convalescent, the COVID-19 samples came from the United States, Italy and Spain. Sources were T cells, B-cell-depleted T cells, or PBMCs; the material itself was cDNA or gDNA.

Germline V gives CDR1 KGHDR, CDR2 SFDVKD. V trimming: 9 bases; J trimming: 6 bases; junction bases outside the gene matches: 11. This CDR3 is 15 amino acids long. Methods used by the authors: Amplification with reference gene primers provided the estimates of nucleated cell counts. Libraries were prepared by immunoSEQ multiplex PCR; TCRdb keeps only in-frame clonotypes and omits some of them. That table supplies the V and J calls and clone size; D and trimming were determined from the DNA. The sample contains about 260,000 clones, roughly 83% of which appear only once. This clonotype was sampled from a man between 60 and 75 years old who had recovered from COVID-19. The sample consisted of peripheral blood. The chain is built from TRBV24-1 and TRBJ2-2, with 8 bases lining up with TRBD1. The CDR3: CATPGGRGPPGELFF. CDR3 bases: TGTGCCACCCCCGGGGGCAGGGGGCCCCCCGGGGAGCTGTTTTTT.